This TCR beta chain was profiled in a study of blood T cell repertoires in COVID-19. TCRdb's copy holds only in-frame clones and misses some; the assay was immunoSEQ multiplex PCR. The data hold some 210,000 clones, with around 86% observed a single time. The CDR3 spans 17 residues. Assignment of participants to cohorts was predicated upon participant-reported clinical history. Sequencing used PBMCs or T cells enriched from blood (not recorded which). The rearrangement joins TRBV21-1 to TRBJ1-2. TRBV21-1 is described as a pseudogene. The TCR comes from a woman aged 50 to 65 with acute COVID-19. DNA of the CDR3: TGTGCCAGCAGCAAAGCGCTCGGGGGGACGATATATTATGGCTACACCTTC. This encodes CASSKALGGTIYYGYTF.